This T cell receptor beta chain stems from a study of T cells after yellow fever vaccination. Study outcomes and limitations: The secondary response was weaker but peaked faster, day 5 versus 15.

It was through 5'RACE template switching that TCR cDNA was made, with a universal primer site and UMIs added. From the 5' RACE reads, TCRdb called clonotypes with MiXCR, one entry per CDR3 protein. Of about 400,000 distinct CDR3 sequences in the sample, about 9.9% were seen once. This clonotype has ten or more counts. No antigen is known for it. Trimming took off 6 bases at V and 8 bases at J, with 7 bases between the two ends. The CDR3 extends over 11 amino acids. The germline gives CDR1 MNHEY, CDR2 SVGAGI. This clonotype was sampled from a man aged 18 to 30 who received the YFV17D yellow fever vaccine. Here the sequenced sample was PBMCs, taken on the day of the first yellow fever vaccination. The V call is TRBV6-5, the J call TRBJ1-4; possible D gene TRBD1, 5 bases. The CDR3 reads CASRAGEKLFF. In DNA form, the CDR3 reads TGTGCCAGCAGGGCAGGGGAAAAACTGTTTTTT.